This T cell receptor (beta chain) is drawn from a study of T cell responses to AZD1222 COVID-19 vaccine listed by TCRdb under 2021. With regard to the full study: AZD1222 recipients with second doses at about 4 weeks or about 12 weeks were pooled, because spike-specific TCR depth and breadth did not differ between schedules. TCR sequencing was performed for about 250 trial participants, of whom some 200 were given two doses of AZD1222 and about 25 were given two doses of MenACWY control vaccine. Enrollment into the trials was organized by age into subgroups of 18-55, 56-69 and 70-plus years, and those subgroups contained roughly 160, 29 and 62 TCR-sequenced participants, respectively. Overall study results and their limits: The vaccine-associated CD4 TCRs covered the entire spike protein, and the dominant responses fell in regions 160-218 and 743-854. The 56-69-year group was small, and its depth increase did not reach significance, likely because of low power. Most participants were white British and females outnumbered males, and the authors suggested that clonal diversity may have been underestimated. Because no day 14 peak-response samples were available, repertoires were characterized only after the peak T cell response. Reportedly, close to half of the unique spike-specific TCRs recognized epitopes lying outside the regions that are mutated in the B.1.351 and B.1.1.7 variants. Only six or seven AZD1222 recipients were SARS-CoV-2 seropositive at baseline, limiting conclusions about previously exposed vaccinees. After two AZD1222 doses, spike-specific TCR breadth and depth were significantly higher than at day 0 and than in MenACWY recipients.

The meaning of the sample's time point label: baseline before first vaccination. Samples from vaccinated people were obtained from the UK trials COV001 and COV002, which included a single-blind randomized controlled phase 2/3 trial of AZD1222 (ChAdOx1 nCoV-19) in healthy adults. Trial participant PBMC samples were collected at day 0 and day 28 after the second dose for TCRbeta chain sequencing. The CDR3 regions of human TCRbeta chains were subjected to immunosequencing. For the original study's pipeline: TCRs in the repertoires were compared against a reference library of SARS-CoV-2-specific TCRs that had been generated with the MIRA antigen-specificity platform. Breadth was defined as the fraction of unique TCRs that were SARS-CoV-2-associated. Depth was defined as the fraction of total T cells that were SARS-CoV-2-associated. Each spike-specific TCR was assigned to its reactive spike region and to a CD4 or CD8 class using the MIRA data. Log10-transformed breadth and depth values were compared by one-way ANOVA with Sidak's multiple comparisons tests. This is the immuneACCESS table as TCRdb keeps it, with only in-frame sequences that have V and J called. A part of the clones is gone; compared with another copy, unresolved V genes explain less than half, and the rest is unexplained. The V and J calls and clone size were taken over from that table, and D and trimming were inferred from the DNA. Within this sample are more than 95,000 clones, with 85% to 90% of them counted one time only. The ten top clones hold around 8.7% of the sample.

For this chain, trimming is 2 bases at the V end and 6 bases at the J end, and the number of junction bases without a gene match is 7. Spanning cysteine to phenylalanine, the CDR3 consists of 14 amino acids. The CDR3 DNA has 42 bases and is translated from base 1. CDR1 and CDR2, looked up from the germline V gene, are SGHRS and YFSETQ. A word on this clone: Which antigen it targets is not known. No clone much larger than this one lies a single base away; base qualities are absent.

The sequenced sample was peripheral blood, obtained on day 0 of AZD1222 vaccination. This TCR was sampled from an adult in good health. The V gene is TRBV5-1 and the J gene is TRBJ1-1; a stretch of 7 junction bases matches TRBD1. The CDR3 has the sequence CASSFKGGAAEAFF. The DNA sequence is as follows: TGCGCCAGCAGCTTTAAAGGGGGCGCGGCTGAAGCTTTCTTT.